These T cell receptor beta chains were read from a single sample in a study of cytomegalovirus exposure and HLA in healthy donors. Measured with immunoSEQ multiplex PCR; TCRdb has only the in-frame clones, and not every one. The table lists around 180,000 clones, roughly 80% of them singletons. Sequencing used PBMCs. Receptor source: a woman under 40 in good health and CMV-seropositive. Both conserved end residues are part of each CDR3. The order of the fields is V gene, clone size, D gene, J gene, CDR3 DNA, CDR3 protein. A D gene is named only where the DNA matches it firmly. The size field is filled for only some rows; it gives once, few, many or a size class.

TRBV7-9	.	TRBD1	TRBJ1-5	TGTGCCAGCAGCCGCTCGGGGACAGGCCTTAATCAGCCCCAGCATTTT	CASSRSGTGLNQPQHF
TRBV7-6	.	TRBD2	TRBJ2-1	TGTGCCAGCAGCCTCCCAGCGGGGGAACCGAACAATGAGCAGTTCTTC	CASSLPAGEPNNEQFF
TRBV7-9	.	.	TRBJ1-4	TGTGCCAGCAGCCCGAGGGCAACTAATGAAAAACTGTTTTTT	CASSPRATNEKLFF
TRBV5-5	few	.	TRBJ1-4	TGTGCCAGCAGCGTCTCACAGGGTGTCGGAGAAAAACTGTTTTTT	CASSVSQGVGEKLFF
TRBV5-1	.	.	TRBJ1-3	TGCGCCAGCAAAATCGGGTCTTTCTCTGGAAACACCATATATTTT	CASKIGSFSGNTIYF
TRBV6-4	.	.	TRBJ2-2	TGTGCCAGCCGGAGGGAATACAACACCGGGGAGCTGTTTTTT	CASRREYNTGELFF
TRBV5-4	once	TRBD1	TRBJ1-2	TGTGCCAGCAGTTTACAGGGGGCTGGCTACACCTTC	CASSLQGAGYTF
TRBV15	.	.	TRBJ1-4	TGTGCCGCCGGGGGGGCTCCTAATGAAAAACTGTTTTTT	CAAGGAPNEKLFF
TRBV7-8	.	.	TRBJ2-1	TGTGCCAGCAGCCCGGGCGGGGATGAGCAGTTCTTC	CASSPGGDEQFF
TRBV4-3	few	.	TRBJ1-5	TGCGCCAGCAGCCAAGATCGGGGGGAGGATCAGCCCCAGCATTTT	CASSQDRGEDQPQHF
TRBV5-1	.	.	TRBJ1-1	TGCGCCAGCAGCTTGGCCCCACTGGACAGCGTGAACACTGAAGCTTTCTTT	CASSLAPLDSVNTEAFF
TRBV28	.	.	TRBJ1-5	TGTGCCAGCAGGCGACCGGCAATCGCGGGCCAGCCCCAGCATTTT	CASRRPAIAGQPQHF
TRBV11-2	.	TRBD2	TRBJ2-1	TGTGCCAGCAGCCACAAGCGGGAAACCCGCTACAATGAGCAGTTCTTC	CASSHKRETRYNEQFF
TRBV7-9	.	TRBD1	TRBJ2-7	TGTGCCAGCAGCTTAGAAGGGACAGGGCCCTACGAGCAGTACTTC	CASSLEGTGPYEQYF
TRBV5-4	.	.	TRBJ2-3	TGTGCCAGCAGAGTCGCTGGCCAAAGCACAGATACGCAGTATTTT	CASRVAGQSTDTQYF
TRBV7-8	.	TRBD2	TRBJ2-7	TGTGCCAGCAGCTTAAGGGCTAGCGGGAGGCCCTCCTACGAGCAGTACTTC	CASSLRASGRPSYEQYF
TRBV19	.	TRBD1	TRBJ1-2	TGTGCCAGTAGTAGAGGACAGGACTATGGCTACACCTTC	CASSRGQDYGYTF
TRBV6-1	once	TRBD2	TRBJ2-3	TGTGCCAGCAGGGAGCGGGGGGGCACAGATACGCAGTATTTT	CASRERGGTDTQYF
TRBV7-8	.	TRBD2	TRBJ2-7	TGTGCCAGCAGCTTAACTAGCGGGGGGGCCAGCTCCTACGAGCAGTACTTC	CASSLTSGGASSYEQYF
TRBV5-5	.	.	TRBJ1-1	TGTGCCAGCAGCTTGGTTCCAGGGGAGACTGAAGCTTTCTTT	CASSLVPGETEAFF
TRBV28	.	.	TRBJ2-7	TGTGCCAGCAGTTTAGGGGCGGGAATGTCAGGTACCTACGAGCAGTACTTC	CASSLGAGMSGTYEQYF
TRBV15	.	TRBD2	TRBJ2-1	TGTGCCACCAGCAGAGATCTAGCGGGTCAAAATGAGCAGTTCTTC	CATSRDLAGQNEQFF